Sequencing of this T cell receptor beta chain was carried out in a study of CD8+ T cells in alopecia areata. Overall study context: Treated patients' severity was scored by percentage of affected scalp area.

Study-wide results and caveats: On tofacitinib, scalp and blood still held many of the expanded lesional clones. Expanded CD8+ clones among the top 100, and scalp clonality, were significantly decreased by tofacitinib.

Sequencing used cDNA as its template, made by extracting RNA and reverse transcribing it. The assay was immunoSEQ multiplex PCR, and TCRdb's table has in-frame clones only and misses some. This sample carries 150,000 to 200,000 clones, 60% to 75% of them seen once, and the ten largest clones take 11% to 15%. CDR1 SGHDN and CDR2 FVKESK come from the germline V gene. V shed 1 base and J shed 9 bases, with 6 bases lying between them. The CDR3 length is 11 residues. This sample's treatment: oral pan-JAK inhibitor, 5-10 mg twice daily. This clone was seen only a few times. Its specificity is unknown. The receptor's source is a human donor with alopecia areata. The source was CD4+ T cells sorted from blood, collected at week 24, from a patient treated with tofacitinib. The chain employs TRBV14 and TRBJ2-5; D not certain. Here the CDR3 reads CASSQVGSQYF. The CDR3 DNA sequence: TGTGCCAGCAGCCAAGTGGGGTCCCAGTACTTC.